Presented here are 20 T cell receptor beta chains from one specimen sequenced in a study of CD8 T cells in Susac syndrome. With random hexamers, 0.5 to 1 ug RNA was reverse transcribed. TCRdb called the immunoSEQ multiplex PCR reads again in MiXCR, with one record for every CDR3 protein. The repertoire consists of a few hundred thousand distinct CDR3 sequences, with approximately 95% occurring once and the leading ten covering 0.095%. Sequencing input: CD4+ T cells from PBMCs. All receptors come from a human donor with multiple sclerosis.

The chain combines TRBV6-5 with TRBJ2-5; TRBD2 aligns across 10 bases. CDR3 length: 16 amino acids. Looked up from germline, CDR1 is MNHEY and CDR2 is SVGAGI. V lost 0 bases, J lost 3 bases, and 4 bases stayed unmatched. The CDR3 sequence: CASSYSLTSGEETQYF. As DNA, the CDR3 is TGTGCCAGCAGTTACTCTTTAACTAGCGGGGAAGAGACCCAGTACTTC.

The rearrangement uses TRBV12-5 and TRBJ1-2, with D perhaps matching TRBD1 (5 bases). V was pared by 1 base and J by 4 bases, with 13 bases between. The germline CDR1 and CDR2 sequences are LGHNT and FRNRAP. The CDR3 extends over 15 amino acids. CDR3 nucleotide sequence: TGTGCTAGTGGTTTGGGGGAAGACAGAATCTATGGCTACACCTTC. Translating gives CASGLGEDRIYGYTF.

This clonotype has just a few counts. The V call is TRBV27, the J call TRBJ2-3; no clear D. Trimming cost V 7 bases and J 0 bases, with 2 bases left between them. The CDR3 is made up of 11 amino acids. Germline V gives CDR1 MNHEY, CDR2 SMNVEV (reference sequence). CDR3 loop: CASTSTDTQYF. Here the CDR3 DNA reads TGTGCCAGCACTAGCACAGATACGCAGTATTTT.

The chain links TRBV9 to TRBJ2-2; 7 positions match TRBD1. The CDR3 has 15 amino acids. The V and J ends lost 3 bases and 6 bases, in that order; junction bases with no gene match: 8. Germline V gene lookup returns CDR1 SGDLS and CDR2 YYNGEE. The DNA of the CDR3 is TGTGCCAGCAGCGCCATTGACAGGGTCGCCGGGGAGCTGTTTTTT. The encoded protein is CASSAIDRVAGELFF.

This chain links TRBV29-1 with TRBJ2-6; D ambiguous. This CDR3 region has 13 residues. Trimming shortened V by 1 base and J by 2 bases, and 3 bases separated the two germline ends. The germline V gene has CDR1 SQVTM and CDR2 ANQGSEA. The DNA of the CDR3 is TGCAGCGTTGAAGCGACTGGGGCCAACGTCCTGACTTTC. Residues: CSVEATGANVLTF.

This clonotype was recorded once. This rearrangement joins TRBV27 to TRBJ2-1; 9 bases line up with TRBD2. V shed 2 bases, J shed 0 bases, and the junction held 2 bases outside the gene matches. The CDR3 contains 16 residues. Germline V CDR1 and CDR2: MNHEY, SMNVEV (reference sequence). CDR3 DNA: TGTGCCAGCAGTTTAGCGGGAGGGCACTCCTACAATGAGCAGTTCTTC. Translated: CASSLAGGHSYNEQFF.

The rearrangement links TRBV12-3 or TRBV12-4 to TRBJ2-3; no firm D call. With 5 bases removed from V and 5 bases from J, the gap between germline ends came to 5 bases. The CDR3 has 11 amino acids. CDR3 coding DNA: TGTGCCAGCAGTACCGGAGATACGCAGTATTTT. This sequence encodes CASSTGDTQYF.

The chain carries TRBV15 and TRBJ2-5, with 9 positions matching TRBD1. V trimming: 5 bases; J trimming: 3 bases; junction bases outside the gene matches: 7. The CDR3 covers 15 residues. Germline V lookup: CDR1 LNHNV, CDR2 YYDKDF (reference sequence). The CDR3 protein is CATSLFGTGKETQYF. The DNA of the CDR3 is TGTGCCACCAGCCTCTTCGGGACAGGGAAAGAGACCCAGTACTTC.

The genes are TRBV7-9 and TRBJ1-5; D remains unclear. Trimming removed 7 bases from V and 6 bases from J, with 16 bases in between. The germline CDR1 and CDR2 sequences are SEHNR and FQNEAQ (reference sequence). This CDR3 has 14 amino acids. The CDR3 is CASNQAGKGQPQHF. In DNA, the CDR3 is TGTGCCAGCAACCAAGCGGGGAAAGGTCAGCCCCAGCATTTT.

The CDR3 DNA is TGCAGTGCTCAAGGAGGTCGGGGGACCGCCAGTGGCTACACCTTC. It translates to CSAQGGRGTASGYTF. The rearrangement links TRBV20-1 to TRBJ1-2, with D possibly being TRBD1 (5 bases). The CDR3 loop spans 15 amino acids. V lost 5 bases to trimming and J lost 7 bases, with 23 bases between them. Germline V gives CDR1 DFQATT, CDR2 SNEGSKA (reference sequence).

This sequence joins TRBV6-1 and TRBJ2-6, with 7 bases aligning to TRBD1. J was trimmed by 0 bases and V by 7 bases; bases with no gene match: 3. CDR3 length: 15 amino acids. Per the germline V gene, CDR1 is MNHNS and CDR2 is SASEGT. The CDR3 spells CASMTGSSGANVLTF. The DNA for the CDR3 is TGTGCCAGCATGACAGGGAGCTCTGGGGCCAACGTCCTGACTTTC.

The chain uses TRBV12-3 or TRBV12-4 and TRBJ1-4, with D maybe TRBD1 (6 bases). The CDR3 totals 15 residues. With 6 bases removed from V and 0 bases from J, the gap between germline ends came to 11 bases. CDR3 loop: CASRRQVATNEKLFF. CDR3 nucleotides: TGTGCCAGCAGGAGACAGGTTGCAACTAATGAAAAACTGTTTTTT.

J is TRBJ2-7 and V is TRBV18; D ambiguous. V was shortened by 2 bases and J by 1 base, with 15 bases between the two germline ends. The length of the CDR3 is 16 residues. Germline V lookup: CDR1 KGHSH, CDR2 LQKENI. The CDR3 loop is CASSPVHSSVSYEQYF. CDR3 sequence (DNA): TGTGCCAGCTCACCAGTTCACTCCTCAGTGTCCTACGAGCAGTACTTC. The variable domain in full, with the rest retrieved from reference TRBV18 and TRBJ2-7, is NAGVMQNPRHLVRRRGQEARLRCSPMKGHSHVYWYRQLPEEGLKFMVYLQKENIIDESGMPKERFSAEFPKEGPSILRIQQVVRGDSAAYFCASSPVHSSVSYEQYFGPGTRLTVT.

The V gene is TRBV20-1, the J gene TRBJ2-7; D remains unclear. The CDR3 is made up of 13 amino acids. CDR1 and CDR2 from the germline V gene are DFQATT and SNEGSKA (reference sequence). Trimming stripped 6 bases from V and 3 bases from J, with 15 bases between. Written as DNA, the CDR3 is TGCAGTGCCAGTCCCCCGGCTAACTACGAGCAGTACTTC. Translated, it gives CSASPPANYEQYF.

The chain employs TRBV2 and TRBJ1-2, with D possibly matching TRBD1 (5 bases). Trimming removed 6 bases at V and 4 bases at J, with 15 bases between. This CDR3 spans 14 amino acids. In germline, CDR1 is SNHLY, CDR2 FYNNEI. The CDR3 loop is CASSREVDSYGYTF. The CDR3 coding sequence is TGTGCCAGCAGCAGGGAGGTCGATAGCTATGGCTACACCTTC.

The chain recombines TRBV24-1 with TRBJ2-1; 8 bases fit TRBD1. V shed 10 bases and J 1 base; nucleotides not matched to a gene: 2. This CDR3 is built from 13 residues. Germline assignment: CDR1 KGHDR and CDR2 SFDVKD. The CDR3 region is CATGTGSYNEQFF. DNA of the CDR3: TGTGCCACGGGGACAGGTTCCTACAATGAGCAGTTCTTC.

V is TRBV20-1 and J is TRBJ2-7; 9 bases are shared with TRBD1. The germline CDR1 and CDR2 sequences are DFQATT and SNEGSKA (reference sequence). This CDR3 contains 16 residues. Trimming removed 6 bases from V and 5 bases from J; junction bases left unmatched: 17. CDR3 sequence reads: CSAGTVTGGFTNEQYF. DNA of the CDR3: TGCAGTGCAGGAACTGTCACAGGGGGCTTTACCAACGAGCAGTACTTC.

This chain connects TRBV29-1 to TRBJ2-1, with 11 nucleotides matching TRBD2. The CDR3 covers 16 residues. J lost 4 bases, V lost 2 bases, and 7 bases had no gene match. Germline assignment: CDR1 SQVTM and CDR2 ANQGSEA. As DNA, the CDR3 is TGCAGCGTTGAAAAGGGGACTAGCGGACTGTACAATGAGCAGTTCTTC. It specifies CSVEKGTSGLYNEQFF.

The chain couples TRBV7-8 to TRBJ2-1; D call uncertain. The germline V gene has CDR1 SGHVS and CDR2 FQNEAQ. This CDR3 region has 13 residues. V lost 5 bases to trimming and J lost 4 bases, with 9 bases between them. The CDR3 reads CASSQVPYNEQFF. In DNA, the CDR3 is TGTGCCAGCAGCCAGGTCCCATACAATGAGCAGTTCTTC.

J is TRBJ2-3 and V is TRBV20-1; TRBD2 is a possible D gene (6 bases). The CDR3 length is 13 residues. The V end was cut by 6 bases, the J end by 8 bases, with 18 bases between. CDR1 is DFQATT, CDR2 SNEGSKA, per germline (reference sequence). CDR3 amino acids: CSAGGGRGSTQYF. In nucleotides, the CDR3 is TGCAGTGCCGGGGGTGGGCGCGGGTCTACGCAGTATTTT.